Described below is a single TCR beta chain sequence and its context. The antigen remains undetermined. This specimen comes from a study of cytomegalovirus exposure and HLA in healthy donors. The study ran its PCR with 60 Vbeta and 13 Jbeta primers. Clones were sequenced by immunoSEQ multiplex PCR, and TCRdb holds only the in-frame ones, with some missing. The table gives 150,000 to 200,000 clones; the top ten clones make up around 6% of it. Study-level points and caveats: Looking again later, the authors saw that most CMV-associated TCR beta chains seemed HLA-restricted.

Input material: PBMCs. The clonotype comes from a man aged 25-45 years in good health and CMV-seronegative.

The CDR3 spells CASSIDRQGRQPQHF. The CDR3 DNA reads as TGTGCCAGTAGTATAGATAGGCAGGGCCGGCAGCCCCAGCATTTT. The gene calls are TRBV19 and TRBJ1-5; TRBD1 is a possible D gene (5 bases). Germline V gives CDR1 LNHDA, CDR2 SQIVND (reference sequence). V was cut by 0 bases and J by 7 bases, with 13 bases left in between. This CDR3 region has 15 residues.